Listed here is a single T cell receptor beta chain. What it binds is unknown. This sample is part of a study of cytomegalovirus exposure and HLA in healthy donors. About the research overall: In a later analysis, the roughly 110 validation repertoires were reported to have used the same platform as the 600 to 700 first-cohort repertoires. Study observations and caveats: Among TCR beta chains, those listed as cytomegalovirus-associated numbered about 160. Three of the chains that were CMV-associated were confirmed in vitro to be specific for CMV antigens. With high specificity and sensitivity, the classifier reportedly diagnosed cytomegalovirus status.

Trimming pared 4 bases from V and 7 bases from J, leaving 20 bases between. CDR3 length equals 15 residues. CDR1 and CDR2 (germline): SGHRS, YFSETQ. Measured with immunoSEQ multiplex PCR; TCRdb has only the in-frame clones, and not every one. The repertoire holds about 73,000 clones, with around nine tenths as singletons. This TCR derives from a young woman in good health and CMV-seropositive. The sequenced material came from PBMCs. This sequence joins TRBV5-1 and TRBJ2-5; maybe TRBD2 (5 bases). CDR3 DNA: TGCGCCAGCAGCGGAACCGACGGAGGCGTCGGGACCCAGTACTTC. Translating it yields CASSGTDGGVGTQYF.